This is a list of T cell receptor beta chains from one sample in a study of radiation and T cells in renal cell carcinoma. Measured with immunoSEQ multiplex PCR; TCRdb has only the in-frame clones, and not every one. Of about 50,000 clones listed, approximately 80% are singletons. The material was blood, obtained from a patient whose treatment included radiotherapy and nephrectomy. The source of these receptors is a woman in her 70s with renal cell carcinoma. The CDR3 runs from the conserved cysteine through the conserved F or W. The D gene is left open where the match is weak. Some rows have no size entry. The others give once, few or many, or a class for an expanded clone.

-,TRBD1,TRBJ2-6,TRBV27,TGTGCCAGCAGTTTTGGGACAGGCGTCTCTGGGGCCAACGTCCTGACTTTC,CASSFGTGVSGANVLTF
-,-,TRBJ2-5,TRBV7-2,TGTGCCAGCAGCTTCGCAGGGGAAGGGACCCAGTACTTC,CASSFAGEGTQYF
-,TRBD2,TRBJ2-7,TRBV27,TGTGCCAGCAGGCGGGGGTCCTACGAGCAGTACTTC,CASRRGSYEQYF
-,-,TRBJ2-7,TRBV4-3,TGCGCCAGCAGCCAAGATCCAGGGTCCTACGAGCAGTACTTC,CASSQDPGSYEQYF
once,-,TRBJ2-7,TRBV7-2,TGTGCCAGCAGCTTATCAGGGGGGGCCCACGAGCAGTACTTC,CASSLSGGAHEQYF
-,-,TRBJ2-7,TRBV6-1,TGTGCCAGCAGGGTCATTTCTCAGGGGGAGCAGTACTTC,CASRVISQGEQYF
once,-,TRBJ1-6,TRBV12-5,TGTGCTAGTGGTCTAAAAAGGAGCTCCTATAATTCACCCCTCCACTTT,CASGLKRSSYNSPLHF
-,-,TRBJ1-6,TRBV7-6,TGTGCCAGCAGCACCGACCAAACCACCCTCCACTTT,CASSTDQTTLHF
-,-,TRBJ2-3,TRBV6-5,TGTGCCAGCAGTTATGGGCAGGGTGGGGCAGATACGCAGTATTTT,CASSYGQGGADTQYF
-,TRBD2,TRBJ2-5,TRBV5-4,TGTGCCAGCAGCTCCGGGACTAGCGGAATCCAAGAGACCCAGTACTTC,CASSSGTSGIQETQYF
-,TRBD1,TRBJ2-7,TRBV7-8,TGTGCCAGCAGCTTAGGGAACAGGGGCTACGAGCAGTACTTC,CASSLGNRGYEQYF
-,-,TRBJ1-2,TRBV19,TGTGCCAGTATTGGCAGTGGACGTTATGGCTACACCTTC,CASIGSGRYGYTF
once,TRBD1,TRBJ1-4,TRBV19,TGTGCCAGTAGTATAGGGACAGGGAATGAAAAACTGTTTTTT,CASSIGTGNEKLFF
-,-,TRBJ2-1,TRBV29-1,TGCAGCGGCCGCCAAGGGGGACGATCGCGGGAGCAGTTCTTC,CSGRQGGRSREQFF
-,TRBD1,TRBJ2-5,TRBV6-5,TGTGCCAGCAGCCAGACAGGGTCCGGGGAGACCCAGTACTTC,CASSQTGSGETQYF
-,-,TRBJ2-3,TRBV5-6,TGTGCCAGCAGCTTGGGAGGGGGTTCAGATACGCAGTATTTT,CASSLGGGSDTQYF
-,-,TRBJ1-4,TRBV5-5,TGTGCCAGCAGCCCCCTCCCCCCGGGGGCAACTAATGAAAAACTGTTTTTT,CASSPLPPGATNEKLFF
-,-,TRBJ2-1,TRBV6-1,TGTGCCAGCAGTGAAGGCCACTCCTACAATGAGCAGTTCTTC,CASSEGHSYNEQFF
-,TRBD1,TRBJ2-7,TRBV19,TGTGCCAGTAGTCACCGGGACAGAGACTACGAGCAGTACTTC,CASSHRDRDYEQYF
-,-,TRBJ1-1,TRBV27,TGTGCCAGCAGACGGGACTCTGAAGCTTTCTTT,CASRRDSEAFF
-,TRBD2,TRBJ2-5,TRBV7-2,TGTGCCAGCAGCTCCCCTAGCGGCCAGGAGACCCAGTACTTC,CASSSPSGQETQYF
-,-,TRBJ2-3,TRBV6-5,TGTGCCAGCAGTCCCCGGGGGGCCACAGATACGCAGTATTTT,CASSPRGATDTQYF
few,-,TRBJ2-5,TRBV19,TGTGCCAGTAGTATAATGGAGACCCAGTACTTC,CASSIMETQYF
-,-,TRBJ1-4,TRBV5-4,TGTGCCAGCTCTACAATCAATGAAAAACTGTTTTTT,CASSTINEKLFF
-,-,TRBJ2-3,TRBV19,TGTGCCAGTAGTCCGTCCACAGATACGCAGTATTTT,CASSPSTDTQYF
-,TRBD1,TRBJ2-2,TRBV29-1,TGCAGCACCAGGACAGGGGACACCGGGGAGCTGTTTTTT,CSTRTGDTGELFF
-,-,TRBJ2-7,TRBV29-1,TGCAGCGTTGAGGACAAAGGGGACTACGAGCAGTACTTC,CSVEDKGDYEQYF
-,-,TRBJ1-3,TRBV5-4,TGTGCCAGCAGCTTGGACTCGCTGGTGAACACCATATATTTT,CASSLDSLVNTIYF
-,-,TRBJ1-1,TRBV5-4,TGTGCCAGCAGCTTGGGTCGGGGAGGGAATGAAGCTTTCTTT,CASSLGRGGNEAFF
few,TRBD1,TRBJ1-1,TRBV7-9,TGTGCCAGCAGCCGACAGGGAGGGAACACTGAAGCTTTCTTT,CASSRQGGNTEAFF
-,-,TRBJ1-6,TRBV9,TGTGCCAGCAGCGTAGTAGGGACCAGTAATTCACCCCTCCACTTT,CASSVVGTSNSPLHF
-,-,TRBJ1-1,TRBV9,TGTGCCAGCGGGGGTGGGGCAGGGGATATGAACACTGAAGCTTTCTTT,CASGGGAGDMNTEAFF
-,TRBD2,TRBJ2-7,TRBV6-8,TGTGCCATCCCGGGTTGGGGGGGGAGGTACGAGCAGTACTTC,CAIPGWGGRYEQYF
once,TRBD2,TRBJ2-7,TRBV7-9,TGTGCCAGCAGCTTGGCTAGCGGGGGGGCGGAGTACTTC,CASSLASGGAEYF
-,-,TRBJ1-3,TRBV30,TGTGCCTGGAGGGGATTTTGGAGCTCTGGAAACACCATATATTTT,CAWRGFWSSGNTIYF
once,-,TRBJ2-3,TRBV6-6,TGTGCCAGCAGTTCAGCCCCAAACGGAAGGGGAACGCAGTATTTT,CASSSAPNGRGTQYF